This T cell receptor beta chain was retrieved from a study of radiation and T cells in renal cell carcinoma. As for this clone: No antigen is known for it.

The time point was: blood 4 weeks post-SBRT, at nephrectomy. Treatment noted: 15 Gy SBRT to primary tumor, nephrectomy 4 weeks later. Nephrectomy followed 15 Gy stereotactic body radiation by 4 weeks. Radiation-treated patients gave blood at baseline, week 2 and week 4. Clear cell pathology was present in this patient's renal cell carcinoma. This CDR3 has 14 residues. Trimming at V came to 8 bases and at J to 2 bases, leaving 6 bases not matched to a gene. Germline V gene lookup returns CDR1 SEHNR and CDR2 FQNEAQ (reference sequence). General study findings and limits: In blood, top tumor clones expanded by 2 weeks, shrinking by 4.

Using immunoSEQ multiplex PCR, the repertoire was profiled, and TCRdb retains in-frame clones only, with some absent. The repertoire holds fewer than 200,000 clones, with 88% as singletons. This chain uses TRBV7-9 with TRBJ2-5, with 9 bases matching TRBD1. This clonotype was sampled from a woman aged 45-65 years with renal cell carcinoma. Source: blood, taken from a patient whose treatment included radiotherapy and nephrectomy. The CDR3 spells CASGTGFPQETQYF. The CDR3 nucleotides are TGTGCCAGCGGGACAGGGTTTCCGCAAGAGACCCAGTACTTC.